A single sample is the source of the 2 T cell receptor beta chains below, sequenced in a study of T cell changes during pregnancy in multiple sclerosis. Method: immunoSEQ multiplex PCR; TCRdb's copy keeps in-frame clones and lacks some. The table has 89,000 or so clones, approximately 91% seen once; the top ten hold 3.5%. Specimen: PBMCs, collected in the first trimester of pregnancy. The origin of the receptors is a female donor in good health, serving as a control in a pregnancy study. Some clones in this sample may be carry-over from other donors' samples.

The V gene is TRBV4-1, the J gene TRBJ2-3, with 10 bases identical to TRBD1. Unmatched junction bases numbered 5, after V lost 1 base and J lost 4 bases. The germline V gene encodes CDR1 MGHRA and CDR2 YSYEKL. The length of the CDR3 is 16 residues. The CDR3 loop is CASSQGQGAVADTQYF. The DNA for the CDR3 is TGCGCCAGCAGCCAAGGACAGGGGGCGGTCGCAGATACGCAGTATTTT.

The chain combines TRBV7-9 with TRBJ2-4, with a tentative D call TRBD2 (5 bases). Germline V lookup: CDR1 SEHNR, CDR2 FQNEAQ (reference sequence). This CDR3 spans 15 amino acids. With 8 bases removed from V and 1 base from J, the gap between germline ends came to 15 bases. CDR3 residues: CASGFGDGAKNIQYF. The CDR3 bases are TGTGCCAGCGGTTTCGGGGATGGGGCCAAAAACATTCAGTACTTC.